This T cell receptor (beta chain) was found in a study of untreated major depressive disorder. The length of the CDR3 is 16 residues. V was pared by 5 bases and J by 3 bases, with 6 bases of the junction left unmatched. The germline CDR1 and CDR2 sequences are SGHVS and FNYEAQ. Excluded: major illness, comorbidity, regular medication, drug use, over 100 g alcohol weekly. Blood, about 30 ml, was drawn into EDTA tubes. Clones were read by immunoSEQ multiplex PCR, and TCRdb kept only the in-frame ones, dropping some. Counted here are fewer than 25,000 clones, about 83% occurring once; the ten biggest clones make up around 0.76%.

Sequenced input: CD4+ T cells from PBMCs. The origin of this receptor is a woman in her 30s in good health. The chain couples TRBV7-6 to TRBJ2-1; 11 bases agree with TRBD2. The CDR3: CASSPSGRQSYNEQFF. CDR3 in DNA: TGTGCCAGCAGCCCTAGCGGGAGGCAAAGCTACAATGAGCAGTTCTTC.